This is a list of T cell receptor beta chains from one sample in a study. Generated by immunoSEQ multiplex PCR, the TCRdb table keeps only in-frame clones and is missing some. Here the sample spans under 65,000 clones, 80% to 95% being singletons. The sample taken for sequencing was PBMCs. These receptors were obtained from a middle-aged man with rheumatoid arthritis. Each CDR3 is given without its conserved first and last residue.

>TRBV10-1
ASRRTESAKNEQF
>TRBV6-5
ASRLSQGSNQPQH
>TRBV5-4
ASSLPGQGGIGSPLH
>TRBV6-6
ASCYAGDTGELF
>TRBV10-3
AISSRGAGGEQY
>TRBV5-1
ASSLDGPYGYT
>TRBV5-1
ASSGTGGYHEQF
>TRBV25-1
ATGTENTGELF
>TRBV30
AWRGDRGLPGYT
>TRBV11-2
ASSLDLGLGGQF
>TRBV28
ASSSSPHYEQY
>TRBV18
ASSPRLAGVGYEQY
>TRBV7-9
ASSFFQGSSGNTIY
>TRBV9
ASSTSPSNTEAF
>TRBV4-3
ASSQEGSGSYEQY
>TRBV29-1
SASRDSYGYT
>TRBV4-1
ASSQVGGVWPQH
>TRBV9
ASSTSGTSGNEQF
>TRBV6-5
ASSYSGVGKPQH
>TRBV6-5
ASRDQGLAKNIQY
>TRBV18
ASSPGQGASYEQY
>TRBV29-1
SVELGQPDYGYT
>TRBV5-1
ASSAGRGSGYT
>TRBV24-1
ATSDGRDQPQH
>TRBV4-2
ASSSPLGNDRLNEQF
>TRBV3-1/TRBV3-2
ASSLRGESSYNEQF